Following are 23 T cell receptor beta chains from one sample sequenced in a study of shared clonotypes between healthy human individuals. CD45RO negativity and positive selection for CCR7 defined naive CD8 cells, a population that excluded terminally differentiated effector memory CD45RA+ cells. Data came from immunoSEQ multiplex PCR; TCRdb stores just in-frame clones and leaves some out. The table lists about 2 million clones, over 85% of them singletons. Sequencing was carried out using naive CD8+ T cells sorted from blood. These receptors were taken from a man aged 18 to 30 in good health.

The chain recombines TRBV4-1 with TRBJ2-7, with no clear D. V lost 1 base, J lost 0 bases, and 7 bases lay in between. Germline V CDR1 and CDR2: MGHRA, YSYEKL. There are 14 residues in the CDR3. The CDR3: CASSQVMDSYEQYF. CDR3 nucleotides: TGCGCCAGCAGCCAAGTGATGGACTCCTACGAGCAGTACTTC.

This chain uses TRBV11-2 with TRBJ2-3; tentatively, D is TRBD2 (6 bases). CDR1 SGHAT and CDR2 FQNNGV come from the germline V gene. With 1 base removed from V and 1 base from J, the gap between germline ends came to 9 bases. The CDR3 consists of 15 residues. CDR3 nucleotide sequence: TGTGCCAGCAGCTTAGGTATAGCGGGCACAGATACGCAGTATTTT. As protein: CASSLGIAGTDTQYF.

The chain employs TRBV30 and TRBJ2-3; possible D gene TRBD2, 6 bases. Trimming removed 5 bases at V and 5 bases at J, with 23 bases between. CDR3 length: 16 residues. Looked up from germline, CDR1 is GTSNPN and CDR2 is SVGIG (reference sequence). In DNA form, the CDR3 reads TGTGCCTGGGACCAACGGGGAGGCCTAGAAGGAGATACGCAGTATTTT. Its translation is CAWDQRGGLEGDTQYF.

The V call is TRBV6-6, the J call TRBJ2-3; D remains ambiguous. V was clipped by 5 bases and J by 5 bases, with 11 bases between them. The CDR3 is made up of 13 amino acids. The germline V gene has CDR1 MNHNY and CDR2 SVGAGI (reference sequence). CDR3 loop: CASSPYSVDTQYF. The CDR3 DNA sequence: TGTGCCAGCAGTCCATACAGCGTAGATACGCAGTATTTT.

V usage is TRBV7-6 and J usage is TRBJ2-2; 8 bases fit TRBD1. Germline V gene lookup returns CDR1 SGHVS and CDR2 FNYEAQ. This CDR3 is 17 amino acids long. V gave up 3 bases and J gave up 2 bases; unmatched junction bases: 8. CDR3 in amino acids: CASSFTFGQGNTGELFF. The CDR3 DNA follows: TGTGCCAGCAGCTTTACTTTTGGACAGGGTAACACCGGGGAGCTGTTTTTT.

The chain is built from TRBV4-1 and TRBJ2-2, with D unresolved. V shed 3 bases and J shed 4 bases, with 6 bases lying between them. The CDR3 has 13 amino acids. CDR1 and CDR2 from the germline V gene are MGHRA and YSYEKL. In nucleotides, the CDR3 is TGCGCCAGCAGCCAGCCACTCACCGGGGAGCTGTTTTTT. Protein: CASSQPLTGELFF.

This clone was picked up a small number of times. At one boundary the junction diverges from the germline segment, which might be a read error. V is TRBV7-7 and J is TRBJ2-7; 10 nucleotides align to TRBD1. This CDR3 region has 14 residues. CDR1 and CDR2 (germline): SSHAT, FNYEAQ (reference sequence). The CDR3 loop is CASSLGQGIFEQYF. DNA for the CDR3: TGTGCTAGCAGCTTGGGACAGGGGATATTCGAGCAGTACTTC.

The gene calls are TRBV9 and TRBJ2-2, with no clear D. In germline, CDR1 is SGDLS, CDR2 YYNGEE. The CDR3 has 16 residues. Trimming took off 3 bases at V and 1 base at J, with 13 bases between the two ends. CDR3 region: CASSAIGERNTGELFF. The CDR3 DNA sequence: TGTGCCAGCAGCGCGATTGGGGAAAGGAACACCGGGGAGCTGTTTTTT.

Worth noting for this clone: Other nucleotide sequences in the sample specify the same CDR3. The V call is TRBV9, the J call TRBJ2-7, with D perhaps matching TRBD1 (7 bases). The length of the CDR3 is 13 residues. CDR1 and CDR2 from the germline V gene are SGDLS and YYNGEE. Trimming stripped 4 bases from V and 5 bases from J, with 13 bases between. The CDR3 DNA reads as TGTGCCAGCAGCCCCGGAGGGGGCAACGAGCAGTACTTC. Its protein product is CASSPGGGNEQYF.

The rearrangement links TRBV13 to TRBJ2-7, with TRBD1 matching 10 bases. J lost 4 bases, V lost 5 bases, and 8 bases had no gene match. This CDR3 spans 15 amino acids. CDR1 and CDR2 (germline): PRHDT, FYEKMQ (reference sequence). CDR3 DNA: TGTGCCAGCAGCACCGATCCGGGACAGGGGTACGAGCAGTACTTC. This codes for CASSTDPGQGYEQYF.

This sequence joins TRBV2 and TRBJ2-1; a weak D match, TRBD2 (6 bases). Per the germline V gene, CDR1 is SNHLY and CDR2 is FYNNEI. This CDR3 has 14 amino acids. The V end was cut by 3 bases, the J end by 7 bases, with 13 bases between. CDR3 protein: CASSDRTTQNEQFF. The CDR3 DNA reads as TGTGCCAGCAGTGATAGGACTACTCAGAATGAGCAGTTCTTC.

The gene calls are TRBV2 and TRBJ2-5; TRBD2 agrees at 13 bases. This CDR3 spans 18 amino acids. Germline assignment: CDR1 SNHLY and CDR2 FYNNEI. J lost 2 bases, V lost 8 bases, and 14 bases had no gene match. The CDR3 reads CASLLGGLAGFLQETQYF. DNA for the CDR3: TGTGCCAGCTTGCTGGGGGGACTAGCGGGGTTCTTACAAGAGACCCAGTACTTC.

The table lists this clone with a count of one. The V gene is TRBV7-8, the J gene TRBJ2-1; a possible D gene is TRBD2 (5 bases). CDR1 is SGHVS and CDR2 is FQNEAQ in the germline V gene. This CDR3 has 12 amino acids. The V end lost 1 base, the J end lost 7 bases, and 5 bases lay between the germline ends. The CDR3, as DNA: TGTGCCAGCAGCTTAGGGAGGAATGAGCAGTTCTTC. As protein: CASSLGRNEQFF. The complete variable domain, with remaining parts taken from reference TRBV7-8 and TRBJ2-1, reads GAGVSQSPRYKVAKRGQDVALRCDPISGHVSLFWYQQALGQGPEFLTYFQNEAQLDKSGLPSDRFFAERPEGSVSTLKIQRTQQEDSAVYLCASSLGRNEQFFGPGTRLTVL.

This clone was seen once. Other DNA variants within this sample encode the same CDR3. The J gene is TRBJ2-7, the V gene TRBV5-6; TRBD1 might be the D (6 bases). The CDR3 runs 13 residues. Germline CDR1 SGHDT, CDR2 YYEEEE. The ends were cut back, 4 bases at V and 2 bases at J, with 10 bases in the middle. The CDR3 DNA reads as TGTGCCAGCAGCGTGACAGGTACCTACGAGCAGTACTTC. Translating gives CASSVTGTYEQYF.

The chain has TRBV7-8 and TRBJ2-1; TRBD1 matches at 9 bases. The germline V gene has CDR1 SGHVS and CDR2 FQNEAQ. With V trimmed by 5 bases and J by 4 bases, 9 bases remained unmatched. CDR3 length equals 16 residues. In DNA form, the CDR3 reads TGTGCCAGCAGCCCATCGGGACAGGGCTTATACAATGAGCAGTTCTTC. Protein: CASSPSGQGLYNEQFF. The whole variable domain, remainder taken from reference TRBV7-8 and TRBJ2-1, is GAGVSQSPRYKVAKRGQDVALRCDPISGHVSLFWYQQALGQGPEFLTYFQNEAQLDKSGLPSDRFFAERPEGSVSTLKIQRTQQEDSAVYLCASSPSGQGLYNEQFFGPGTRLTVL.

This chain joins TRBV5-4 and TRBJ1-1; no clear D gene. There are 11 residues in the CDR3. The germline V and J ends were trimmed by 2 bases and 7 bases, with 6 bases remaining between them. Germline CDR1 reads SGHNT; CDR2 reads YYREEE (reference sequence). The CDR3 coding sequence is TGTGCCAGCAGCTTCGGTAATGAAGCTTTCTTT. Its protein product is CASSFGNEAFF.

Details on this clone: With a much larger clone just one base away, this may be a read error. The rearrangement uses TRBV14 and TRBJ1-1; D remains ambiguous. The CDR3 covers 12 residues. The germline V gene has CDR1 SGHDN and CDR2 FVKESK. Trimming shortened V by 1 base and J by 1 base, and 1 base separated the two germline ends. The DNA of the CDR3 is TGTGCCAGCAGCCAAGGGAACACTGAAGCTTTCTTT. Translation: CASSQGNTEAFF.

This clone has a single count. The chain is built from TRBV7-6 and TRBJ2-7, with 7 bases fitting TRBD1. The germline V gene encodes CDR1 SGHVS and CDR2 FNYEAQ. J lost 0 bases, V lost 3 bases, and 2 bases had no gene match. CDR3 length: 14 residues. CDR3 in DNA: TGTGCCAGCAGCTTCGGACAGGCCTCCTACGAGCAGTACTTC. This codes for CASSFGQASYEQYF.

V usage is TRBV5-5 and J usage is TRBJ2-2, with unresolved D. Deletions cut 1 base from V and 3 bases from J, with 13 bases between. CDR1 is SGHKS, CDR2 YYEKEE, per germline (reference sequence). The CDR3 is 16 residues long. The CDR3, as DNA: TGTGCCAGCAGCTTGCTCGACGGCGGCTACACCGGGGAGCTGTTTTTT. This codes for CASSLLDGGYTGELFF.

The chain recombines TRBV7-6 with TRBJ2-7; D remains ambiguous. CDR3 size: 13 residues. Trimming removed 1 base from V and 3 bases from J, with 7 bases in between. Germline loops: CDR1 SGHVS, CDR2 FNYEAQ. CDR3 sequence reads: CASSLGQVYEQYF. CDR3 bases: TGTGCCAGCAGCTTAGGACAAGTCTACGAGCAGTACTTC.

V and J are TRBV14 and TRBJ1-2, with 8 bases that match TRBD1. The CDR3 has 15 amino acids. Trimming cost V 3 bases and J 5 bases; bases outside gene matches: 8. Germline CDR1 SGHDN, CDR2 FVKESK. The CDR3 region has the DNA TGTGCCAGCAGCCATACCGGGACAGGCAATTATGGCTACACCTTC. This sequence encodes CASSHTGTGNYGYTF.

CDR3 amino acids: CASSPEPTPNEKLFF. The CDR3 DNA reads as TGTGCCAGCAGCCCGGAACCGACTCCTAATGAAAAACTGTTTTTT. The chain couples TRBV7-9 to TRBJ1-4; D unresolved. The CDR3 has 15 amino acids. Germline CDR1 and CDR2: SEHNR and FQNEAQ (reference sequence). The V and J ends lost 5 bases and 3 bases respectively, with 13 bases between them.

Here the CDR3 reads CASSLGSPSNYGYTF. The CDR3 DNA reads as TGTGCCAGCAGTTTAGGGTCACCCTCTAACTATGGCTACACCTTC. The chain links TRBV27 to TRBJ1-2; no clear D gene. V lost 2 bases and J 0 bases, leaving 10 bases between the germline ends. The CDR3 contains 15 residues. From germline, CDR1 is MNHEY and CDR2 SMNVEV (reference sequence).